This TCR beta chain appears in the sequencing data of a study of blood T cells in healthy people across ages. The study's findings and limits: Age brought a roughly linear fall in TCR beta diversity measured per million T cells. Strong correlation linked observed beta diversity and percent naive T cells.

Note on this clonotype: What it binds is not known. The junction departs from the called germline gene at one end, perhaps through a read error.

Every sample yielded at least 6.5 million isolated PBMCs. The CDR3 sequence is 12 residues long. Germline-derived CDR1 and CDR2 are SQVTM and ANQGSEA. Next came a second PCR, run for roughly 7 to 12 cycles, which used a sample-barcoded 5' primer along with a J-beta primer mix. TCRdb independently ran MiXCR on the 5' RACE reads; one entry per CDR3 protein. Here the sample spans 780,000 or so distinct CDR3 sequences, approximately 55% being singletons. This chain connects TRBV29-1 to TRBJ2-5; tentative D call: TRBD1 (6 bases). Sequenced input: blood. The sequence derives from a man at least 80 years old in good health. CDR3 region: CSYRGGSETRYF. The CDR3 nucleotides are TGCAGCTACCGAGGGGGTTCAGAGACCCGGTACTTC.